A single sample is the source of the 10 T cell receptor beta chains below, sequenced in a study of graft-versus-host responses after intestinal transplantation. Method: immunoSEQ multiplex PCR; TCRdb's copy keeps in-frame clones and lacks some. The sample holds about 9,600 clones, around 88% seen once. The authors processed graft tissue to release intraepithelial and lamina propria lymphocytes. The sample in question was ileum tissue, obtained roughly 730 days after intestinal transplantation. All receptors derive from a human patient who received an intestinal transplant, so some T cells may come from the graft donor.

This chain links TRBV19 with TRBJ1-1; D not certain. Trimming pared 7 bases from V and 5 bases from J, leaving 20 bases between. The CDR3 is 15 amino acids. Germline V gene lookup returns CDR1 LNHDA and CDR2 SQIVND (reference sequence). The CDR3 reads CASIGRLFQETEAFF. In DNA form, the CDR3 reads TGTGCCAGTATAGGGCGACTCTTTCAGGAGACTGAAGCTTTCTTT. The whole variable domain, remainder taken from reference TRBV19 and TRBJ1-1, is DGGITQSPKYLFRKEGQNVTLSCEQNLNHDAMYWYRQDPGQGLRLIYYSQIVNDFQKGDIAEGYSVSREKKESFPLTVTSAQKNPTAFYLCASIGRLFQETEAFFGQGTRLTVV.

DNA of the CDR3: TGTGCCAGCAGCTCAGCGCCCATCGGGACTTACAATGAGCAGTTCTTC. It specifies CASSSAPIGTYNEQFF. J is TRBJ2-1 and V is TRBV7-3; perhaps TRBD2 as D (6 bases). Trimming removed 4 bases at V and 4 bases at J, with 17 bases between. The germline gives CDR1 SGHTA, CDR2 FQGTGA. CDR3 length: 16 amino acids.

The chain links TRBV5-1 to TRBJ1-2, with D possibly TRBD1 on 6 matching bases. CDR1 is SGHRS, CDR2 YFSETQ, per germline. The CDR3 is 15 amino acids. V lost 0 bases and J lost 4, with 13 bases in between. CDR3 nucleotide sequence: TGCGCCAGCAGCTTGGAGGGGGGACGGTCCTATGGCTACACCTTC. This sequence encodes CASSLEGGRSYGYTF.

The chain recombines TRBV9 with TRBJ2-3; 7 bases fit TRBD1. Germline CDR1 and CDR2: SGDLS and YYNGEE. The ends lost 0 bases at V and 4 bases at J; junction bases unmatched: 5. The CDR3 has 15 residues. The CDR3 loop is CASSVAITGADTQYF. CDR3 sequence (DNA): TGTGCCAGCAGCGTAGCTATTACAGGGGCAGATACGCAGTATTTT.

The chain joins TRBV4-1 to TRBJ2-1; 7 nucleotides line up with TRBD2. The J segment lost 2 bases and the V segment lost 4 bases, leaving 5 bases of the junction unmatched. This CDR3 is 15 amino acids long. Germline V gives CDR1 MGHRA, CDR2 YSYEKL. The CDR3 nucleotides read TGCGCCAGCAGCCGTCTAGCGGCCACCTACAATGAGCAGTTCTTC. This encodes CASSRLAATYNEQFF.

This chain joins TRBV6-5 and TRBJ1-3; 11 bases agree with TRBD1. CDR3 length: 15 amino acids. Germline V gene lookup returns CDR1 MNHEY and CDR2 SVGAGI. J lost 4 bases, V lost 2 bases, and 1 base had no gene match. The DNA for the CDR3 is TGTGCCAGCAGTTACGGGACAGGGGGAGGAAACACCATATATTTT. Its translation: CASSYGTGGGNTIYF.

The chain joins TRBV6-6 to TRBJ1-3; D perhaps matches TRBD1 (5 bases). CDR1 MNHNY and CDR2 SVGAGI come from the germline V gene (reference sequence). The CDR3 sequence is 14 residues long. The germline V and J ends were trimmed by 2 bases and 2 bases, with 7 bases remaining between them. The CDR3 DNA follows: TGTGCCAGCAGTTACGGGGGTCCTGGAAACACCATATATTTT. This encodes CASSYGGPGNTIYF.

The V call is TRBV6-5, the J call TRBJ1-2; TRBD1 aligns across 9 bases. This CDR3 region has 14 residues. With 4 bases clipped from V and 2 bases from J, the junction kept 2 bases outside the gene matches. Per the germline V gene, CDR1 is MNHEY and CDR2 is SVGAGI. In nucleotides, the CDR3 is TGTGCCAGCAGTTGGGGACAGGGAAACTATGGCTACACCTTC. Its translation: CASSWGQGNYGYTF.

The rearrangement joins TRBV10-2 to TRBJ2-4; D is unclear. This CDR3 region has 13 residues. Germline CDR1 WSHSY, CDR2 SAAADI. V lost 1 base to trimming and J lost 7 bases, with 8 bases between them. CDR3 region: CASSEYIGNIQYF. CDR3 DNA: TGCGCCAGCAGTGAGTATATAGGGAACATTCAGTACTTC.

The chain couples TRBV14 to TRBJ2-7; unclear D gene. This CDR3 region has 14 residues. The V and J ends lost 5 bases and 3 bases respectively, with 14 bases between them. Germline V CDR1 and CDR2: SGHDN, FVKESK. Written as DNA, the CDR3 is TGTGCCAGCAGCAGACCGGGCCTCGACTACGAGCAGTACTTC. It codes for CASSRPGLDYEQYF.